Listed below are T cell receptor beta chains from one sample, sequenced in a study of T-cell memory formation after mild COVID-19. From the 5' RACE reads, TCRdb called clonotypes with MiXCR, one entry per CDR3 protein. The data show 190,000 or so distinct CDR3 sequences, roughly 10% seen once. Sequenced sample: PBMCs or a T cell subset sorted from them (not recorded which). All receptors come from a man aged 18-30 years who had mild COVID-19 (a few samples of this study predate the infection). Cell type and time point are not known. Both conserved end residues are part of each CDR3. Fields, in order: J gene, V gene, D gene, clone size, CDR3 protein, CDR3 DNA. The D gene is left open where the match is weak. Clone size, where shown, is once, few, many, or a class for clones that have expanded.

TRBJ2-2,TRBV5-1,-,few,CASSSGQMNTGELFF,TGCGCCAGCAGTAGTGGACAGATGAACACCGGGGAGCTGTTTTTT
TRBJ2-2,TRBV20-1,-,-,CSARDVLSGGNTGELFF,TGCAGTGCTAGAGATGTGTTGAGCGGCGGGAACACCGGGGAGCTGTTTTTT
TRBJ2-7,TRBV3-1,-,-,CASRPSPGKEQYF,TGTGCCAGCAGGCCCTCCCCCGGGAAAGAGCAGTACTTC
TRBJ2-5,TRBV12-3/TRBV12-4,TRBD1,few,CASSPPRTGALETQYF,TGTGCCAGCAGTCCCCCGAGGACAGGGGCCTTGGAGACCCAGTACTTC
TRBJ1-6,TRBV5-1,-,few,CASSAGLVSSYNSPLHF,TGCGCCAGCAGCGCCGGTCTGGTGAGCTCCTATAATTCACCCCTCCACTTT
TRBJ2-4,TRBV2,-,-,CASSEDTDIQYF,TGTGCCAGCAGTGAAGACACGGACATTCAGTACTTC
TRBJ2-5,TRBV7-9,-,many,CASSFPEGLVQETQYF,TGTGCCAGCAGCTTTCCGGAAGGGCTAGTCCAAGAGACCCAGTACTTC
TRBJ1-5,TRBV5-6,-,few,CASSLGSGTHDQPQHF,TGTGCCAGCAGCTTGGGTTCCGGGACACACGATCAGCCCCAGCATTTT
TRBJ1-2,TRBV7-9,TRBD1,-,CASSPGGLGYGYTF,TGTGCCAGCAGCCCAGGGGGCCTGGGTTATGGCTACACCTTC
TRBJ2-3,TRBV10-3,TRBD1,few,CAIRETGGTDTQYF,TGTGCCATCCGGGAGACAGGGGGCACAGATACGCAGTATTTT
TRBJ2-3,TRBV7-9,TRBD1,-,CASSPLGQGLSDTQYF,TGTGCCAGCAGCCCGCTTGGACAGGGCCTCTCAGATACGCAGTATTTT
TRBJ1-2,TRBV9,-,-,CASSVDDTSFYGYTF,TGTGCCAGCAGCGTAGATGACACCTCCTTCTATGGCTACACCTTC
TRBJ2-3,TRBV7-2,TRBD2,few,CASSLGVLAGGSDTQYF,TGTGCCAGCAGCTTAGGAGTGCTAGCGGGGGGGTCGGATACGCAGTATTTT
TRBJ2-3,TRBV7-6,-,-,CASSLNAVTDTQYF,TGTGCCAGCAGCTTAAACGCTGTCACAGATACGCAGTATTTT
TRBJ2-2,TRBV24-1,-,-,CATSDWATGELFF,TGTGCCACCAGTGATTGGGCTACCGGGGAGCTGTTTTTT
TRBJ2-1,TRBV6-6,TRBD1,few,CASQGARNEQFF,TGTGCCAGCCAGGGGGCGAGAAATGAGCAGTTCTTC
TRBJ2-7,TRBV11-2,-,many,CASSSPDRLYEQYF,TGTGCCAGCAGCTCACCCGACAGGCTTTACGAGCAGTACTTC
TRBJ2-5,TRBV5-1,-,few,CASSLVGRQETQYF,TGCGCCAGCAGCTTGGTGGGGCGGCAAGAGACCCAGTACTTC
TRBJ1-5,TRBV7-9,-,-,CASSKGFNQPQHF,TGTGCCAGCAGCAAGGGGTTCAATCAGCCCCAGCATTTT
TRBJ2-5,TRBV7-9,TRBD1,few,CASSTTGGETQYF,TGTGCCAGCAGCACTACAGGGGGAGAGACCCAGTACTTC
TRBJ2-1,TRBV24-1,TRBD1,few,CATGTGAVNEQFF,TGTGCCACCGGGACAGGGGCGGTCAATGAGCAGTTCTTC
TRBJ2-4,TRBV5-1,TRBD1,-,CASSPGDRDIQYF,TGCGCCAGCAGCCCTGGGGACAGGGACATTCAGTACTTC
TRBJ2-3,TRBV2,-,many,CASSRQRGTDTQYF,TGTGCCAGCAGCCGACAGAGGGGCACAGATACGCAGTATTTT
TRBJ2-3,TRBV6-4,-,-,CASSDTETDTQYF,TGTGCCAGCAGTGACACAGAAACAGATACGCAGTATTTT
TRBJ1-6,TRBV3-1,TRBD1,few,CASSGLPPGRTGFPLHF,TGTGCCAGCAGCGGACTCCCCCCTGGTCGGACAGGGTTCCCCCTCCACTTT
TRBJ1-5,TRBV6-2/TRBV6-3,TRBD1,-,CASSYPGGRQPQHF,TGTGCCAGCAGTTACCCAGGGGGCAGGCAGCCCCAGCATTTT
TRBJ2-7,TRBV5-6,-,many,CASSGTSYEQYF,TGTGCCAGCAGCGGGACTTCCTACGAGCAGTACTTC
TRBJ1-1,TRBV20-1,-,many,CSAPDRRMTEAFF,TGCAGTGCCCCCGACAGGAGGATGACTGAAGCTTTCTTT
TRBJ2-1,TRBV7-2,-,few,CASSPFTGNEQFF,TGTGCCAGCAGCCCCTTCACGGGTAATGAGCAGTTCTTC
TRBJ1-6,TRBV3-1,-,few,CASSPPLGVSSPLHF,TGTGCCAGCAGCCCTCCCTTGGGAGTCTCTTCACCCCTCCACTTT
TRBJ2-5,TRBV6-5,TRBD2,few,CASSQGLSGGRETQYF,TGTGCCAGCAGCCAGGGCCTTAGCGGGGGGAGGGAGACCCAGTACTTC
TRBJ2-1,TRBV6-6,-,-,CASSSTRQVYNEQFF,TGTGCCAGCAGTTCGACCCGACAGGTCTACAATGAGCAGTTCTTC
TRBJ2-1,TRBV3-1,-,few,CASSQGGDYNEQFF,TGTGCCAGCAGCCAAGGGGGGGACTACAATGAGCAGTTCTTC
TRBJ1-2,TRBV5-1,-,few,CASSPTSEYGYTF,TGCGCCAGCAGCCCGACGTCGGAGTATGGCTACACCTTC
TRBJ2-5,TRBV9,-,few,CASSVSGLAQETQYF,TGTGCCAGCAGCGTATCCGGGCTGGCCCAAGAGACCCAGTACTTC
TRBJ1-5,TRBV9,-,few,CASSVGPSGPDQPQHF,TGTGCCAGCAGCGTAGGGCCCTCTGGGCCAGATCAGCCCCAGCATTTT
TRBJ2-5,TRBV5-1,-,many,CASSFSETQYF,TGTGCCAGCAGCTTTTCAGAGACCCAGTACTTC
TRBJ1-3,TRBV6-2/TRBV6-3,-,few,CASTTGQLSGNTIYF,TGTGCCAGCACCACAGGACAGCTCTCTGGAAACACCATATATTTT
TRBJ1-5,TRBV20-1,TRBD1,-,CSARGQGGVQPQHF,TGCAGTGCTAGGGGTCAGGGGGGTGTCCAGCCCCAGCATTTT
TRBJ2-7,TRBV18,TRBD1,-,CASSPDRDRVNF,TGTGCCAGCTCACCGGACCGGGACAGGGTAAACTTC
TRBJ1-2,TRBV5-1,-,-,CASSEGQVYGYTF,TGCGCCAGCAGCGAGGGACAAGTCTATGGCTACACCTTC
TRBJ1-5,TRBV29-1,-,few,CSVEQGPGQPQHF,TGCAGCGTTGAACAGGGTCCTGGCCAGCCCCAGCATTTT
TRBJ1-1,TRBV5-5,-,many,CASSLAVQGEAFF,TGTGCCAGCAGCTTGGCCGTACAGGGAGAAGCTTTCTTT
TRBJ2-3,TRBV7-3,-,few,CASSWAWQYF,TGTGCCAGCAGCTGGGCGTGGCAGTATTTT
TRBJ2-3,TRBV4-3,TRBD2,-,CASSHLAGGSDTQYF,TGCGCCAGCAGCCATCTAGCGGGGGGATCAGATACGCAGTATTTT
TRBJ1-1,TRBV5-1,-,-,CASSLALKENTEAFF,TGCGCCAGCAGCTTGGCCCTTAAGGAGAACACTGAAGCTTTCTTT
TRBJ2-1,TRBV4-2,TRBD1,-,CASSQGPSGGDYNEQFF,TGTGCCAGCAGCCAAGGGCCCTCAGGGGGCGATTACAATGAGCAGTTCTTC
TRBJ2-3,TRBV20-1,TRBD2,few,CSASPSGGGTDTQYF,TGCAGTGCTTCCCCTAGCGGGGGGGGCACAGATACGCAGTATTTT
TRBJ1-6,TRBV7-9,-,-,CASSQMADNSPLHF,TGTGCCAGCAGCCAGATGGCAGATAATTCACCCCTCCACTTT
TRBJ1-2,TRBV12-3/TRBV12-4,TRBD1,-,CASRFGQGSSYTF,TGTGCCAGCAGATTCGGACAGGGGTCGAGCTACACCTTC
TRBJ2-3,TRBV18,-,-,CASSPLQDSTDTQYF,TGTGCCAGCTCACCACTTCAAGATAGCACAGATACGCAGTATTTT
TRBJ1-2,TRBV5-4,-,-,CASSFPASGYTF,TGTGCCAGCAGCTTCCCGGCTAGTGGCTACACCTTC
TRBJ2-4,TRBV5-5,-,few,CASSLLPENIQYF,TGTGCCAGCAGCTTGCTGCCCGAAAACATTCAGTACTTC
TRBJ2-3,TRBV5-4,-,-,CASSLDGGFTDTQYF,TGTGCCAGCAGCTTGGACGGGGGTTTCACAGATACGCAGTATTTT
TRBJ2-1,TRBV24-1,TRBD1,-,CATSRGIYNEQFF,TGTGCCACCTCCAGGGGGATCTACAATGAGCAGTTCTTC